This T cell receptor beta chain came from a study of shared clonotypes between healthy human individuals. This CDR3 is 13 amino acids long. Trimming shortened V by 3 bases and J by 2 bases, and 9 bases separated the two germline ends. CDR1 is SGHRS, CDR2 YFSETQ, per germline. Terminally differentiated effector memory CD45RA+ cells were excluded by CCR7 positive selection of CD45RO-negative cells. Sequencing was performed with immunoSEQ multiplex PCR; in TCRdb, only in-frame clones are kept and a portion is missing. The sample contains approximately 720,000 clones, 92% of which appear only once. The source of this sequence is a man aged 25 to 45 in good health. The source material was naive CD8+ T cells sorted from blood. The chain uses TRBV5-1 and TRBJ2-7, with D maybe TRBD2 (5 bases). CDR3 in DNA: TGCGCCAGCAGCTACGGACTGACCTACGAGCAGTACTTC. It codes for CASSYGLTYEQYF.